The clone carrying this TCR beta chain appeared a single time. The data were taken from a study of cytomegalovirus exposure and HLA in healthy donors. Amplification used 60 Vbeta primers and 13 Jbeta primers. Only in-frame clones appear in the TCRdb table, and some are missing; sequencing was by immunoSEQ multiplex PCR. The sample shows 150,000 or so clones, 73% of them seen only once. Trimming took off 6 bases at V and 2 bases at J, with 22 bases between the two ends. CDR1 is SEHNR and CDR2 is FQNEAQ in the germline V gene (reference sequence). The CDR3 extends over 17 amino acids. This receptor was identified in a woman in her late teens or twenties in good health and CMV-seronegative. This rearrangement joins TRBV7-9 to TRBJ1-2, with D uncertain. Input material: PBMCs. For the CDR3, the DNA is TGTGCCAGCAGGGAGGAGGTGGATAGCCTGGGGAACTATGGCTACACCTTC. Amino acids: CASREEVDSLGNYGYTF.